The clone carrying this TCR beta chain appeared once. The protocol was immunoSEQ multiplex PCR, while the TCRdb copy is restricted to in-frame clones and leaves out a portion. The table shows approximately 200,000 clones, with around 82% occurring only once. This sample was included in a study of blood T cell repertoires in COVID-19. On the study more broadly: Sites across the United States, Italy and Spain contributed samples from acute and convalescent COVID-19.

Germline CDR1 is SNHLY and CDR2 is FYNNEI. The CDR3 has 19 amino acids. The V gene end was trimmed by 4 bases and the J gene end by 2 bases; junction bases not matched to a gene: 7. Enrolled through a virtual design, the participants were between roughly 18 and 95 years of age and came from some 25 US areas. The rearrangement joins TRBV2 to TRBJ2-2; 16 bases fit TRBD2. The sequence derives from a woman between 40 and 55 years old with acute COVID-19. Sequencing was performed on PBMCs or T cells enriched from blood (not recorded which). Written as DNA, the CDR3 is TGTGCCAGCAGTGCCCTAGGGACTAGCGGGAGGGTCAACACCGGGGAGCTGTTTTTT. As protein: CASSALGTSGRVNTGELFF.